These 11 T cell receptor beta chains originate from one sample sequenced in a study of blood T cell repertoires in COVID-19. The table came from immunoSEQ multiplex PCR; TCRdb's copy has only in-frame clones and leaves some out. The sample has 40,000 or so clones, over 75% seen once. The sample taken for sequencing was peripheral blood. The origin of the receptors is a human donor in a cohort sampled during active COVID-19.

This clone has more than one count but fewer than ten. The CDR3 DNA is TGTGCCAGTAGTCTACCCTCGGGACAGGGCAAACGCGGCACTGAAGCTTTCTTT. Translating it yields CASSLPSGQGKRGTEAFF. The rearrangement joins TRBV19 to TRBJ1-1; 9 nucleotides agree with TRBD1. The germline V gene has CDR1 LNHDA and CDR2 SQIVND (reference sequence). V gave up 5 bases and J gave up 4 bases; unmatched junction bases: 17. The CDR3 is made up of 18 amino acids. Drawing the rest from reference TRBV19 and TRBJ1-1, the complete variable domain is DGGITQSPKYLFRKEGQNVTLSCEQNLNHDAMYWYRQDPGQGLRLIYYSQIVNDFQKGDIAEGYSVSREKKESFPLTVTSAQKNPTAFYLCASSLPSGQGKRGTEAFFGQGTRLTVV.

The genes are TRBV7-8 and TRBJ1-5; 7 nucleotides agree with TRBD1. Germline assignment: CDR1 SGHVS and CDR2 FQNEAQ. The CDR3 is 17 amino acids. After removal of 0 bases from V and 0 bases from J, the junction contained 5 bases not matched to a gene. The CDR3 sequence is CASSLAVGTASNQPQHF. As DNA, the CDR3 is TGTGCCAGCAGCTTAGCCGTAGGGACAGCTAGCAATCAGCCCCAGCATTTT.

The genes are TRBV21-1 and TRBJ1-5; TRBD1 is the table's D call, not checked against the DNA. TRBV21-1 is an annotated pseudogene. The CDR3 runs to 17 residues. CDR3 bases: TGTGCCAGCAGCAAAGGGCAAGGGGCCCGGAGCAATCAGCCCCAGCATTTT. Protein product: CASSKGQGARSNQPQHF.

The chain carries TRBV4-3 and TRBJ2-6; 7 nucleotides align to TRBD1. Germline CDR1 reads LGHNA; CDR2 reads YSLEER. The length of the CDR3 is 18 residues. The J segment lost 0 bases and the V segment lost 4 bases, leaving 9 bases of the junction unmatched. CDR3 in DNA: TGCGCCAGCAGCCTGTATACAGGGGCAAGCTCTGGGGCCAACGTCCTGACTTTC. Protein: CASSLYTGASSGANVLTF.

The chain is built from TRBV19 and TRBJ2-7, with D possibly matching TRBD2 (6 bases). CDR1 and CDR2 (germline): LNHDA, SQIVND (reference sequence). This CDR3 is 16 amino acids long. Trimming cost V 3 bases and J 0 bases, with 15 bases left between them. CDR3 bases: TGTGCCAGTAGTATCTCCGGGACTTGGAGCTCCTACGAGCAGTACTTC. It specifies CASSISGTWSSYEQYF. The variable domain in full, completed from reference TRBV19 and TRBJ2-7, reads DGGITQSPKYLFRKEGQNVTLSCEQNLNHDAMYWYRQDPGQGLRLIYYSQIVNDFQKGDIAEGYSVSREKKESFPLTVTSAQKNPTAFYLCASSISGTWSSYEQYFGPGTRLTVT.

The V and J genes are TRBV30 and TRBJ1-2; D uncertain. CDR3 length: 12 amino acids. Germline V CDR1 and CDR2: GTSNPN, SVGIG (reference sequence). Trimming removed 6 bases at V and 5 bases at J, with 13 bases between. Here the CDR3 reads CACLKILYGYTF. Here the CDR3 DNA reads TGTGCCTGCCTGAAGATACTTTATGGCTACACCTTC.

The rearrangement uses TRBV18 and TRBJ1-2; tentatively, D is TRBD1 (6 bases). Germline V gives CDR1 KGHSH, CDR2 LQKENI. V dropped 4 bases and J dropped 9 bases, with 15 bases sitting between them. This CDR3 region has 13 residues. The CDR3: CASSRSEQGSYTF. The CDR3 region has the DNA TGTGCCAGCTCACGATCAGAACAGGGAAGCTACACCTTC.

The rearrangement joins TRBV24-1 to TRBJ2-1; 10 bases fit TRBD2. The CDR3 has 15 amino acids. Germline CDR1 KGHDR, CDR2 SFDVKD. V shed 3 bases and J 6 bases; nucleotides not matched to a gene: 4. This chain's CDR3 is CATSDASGRANEQFF. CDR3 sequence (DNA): TGTGCCACCAGTGATGCTAGCGGGAGAGCCAATGAGCAGTTCTTC.

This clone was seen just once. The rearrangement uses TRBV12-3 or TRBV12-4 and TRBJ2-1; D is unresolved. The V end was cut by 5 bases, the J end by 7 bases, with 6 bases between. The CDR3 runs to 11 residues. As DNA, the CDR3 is TGTGCCAGCAGTCTATTAAATGAGCAGTTCTTC. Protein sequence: CASSLLNEQFF.

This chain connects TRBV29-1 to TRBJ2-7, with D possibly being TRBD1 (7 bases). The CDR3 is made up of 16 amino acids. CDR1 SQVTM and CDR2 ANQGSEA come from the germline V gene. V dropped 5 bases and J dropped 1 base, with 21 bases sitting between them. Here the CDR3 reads CSVQGGNWGQSYEQYF. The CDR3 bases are TGCAGCGTTCAGGGGGGAAATTGGGGACAGTCCTACGAGCAGTACTTC.

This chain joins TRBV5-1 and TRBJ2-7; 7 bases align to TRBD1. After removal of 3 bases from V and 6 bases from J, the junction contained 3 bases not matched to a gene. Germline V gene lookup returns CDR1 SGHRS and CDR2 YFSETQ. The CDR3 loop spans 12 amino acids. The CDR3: CASSSSGGEQYF. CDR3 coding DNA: TGCGCCAGCAGCTCCTCAGGGGGCGAGCAGTACTTC.